Listed below are T cell receptor beta chains from one sample, sequenced in a study of blood T cells in healthy people across ages. Each CDR3 protein gets one entry after TCRdb re-called the 5' RACE reads with MiXCR. The sample holds around 2 million distinct CDR3 sequences, approximately 40% seen once. Sequencing was performed on blood. The receptors shown here come from a human donor in good health. Both conserved end residues are part of each CDR3. A D gene is named only where the DNA matches it firmly. Size is stated for part of the rows, as once, few or many counts, or as a class when the clone is expanded.

D | J | size | V | DNA | CDR3
NA | TRBJ1-2 | few | TRBV4-3 | TGCGCCAGCAGCCAGGGTCCAGGGGACGATGGCTACACCTTC | CASSQGPGDDGYTF
TRBD1 | TRBJ2-7 | many | TRBV9 | TGTGCCAGCAGCCCCCGGACAGGGGGATTCTACGAGCAGTACTTC | CASSPRTGGFYEQYF
TRBD1 | TRBJ2-5 | NA | TRBV18 | TGTGCCAGCTCACCCCTTACCCTCGTGACAGGGAGACAAGAGACCCAGTACTTC | CASSPLTLVTGRQETQYF
NA | TRBJ2-3 | NA | TRBV4-3 | TGCGCCAGCAGCCAAGATCCCGGGACGGCTAGCACAGATACGCAGTATTTT | CASSQDPGTASTDTQYF
NA | TRBJ2-7 | NA | TRBV4-1 | TGCGCCAGCAGCCAAGCCCTAGACAGATTCTACGAGCAGTACTTC | CASSQALDRFYEQYF
NA | TRBJ1-2 | few | TRBV6-2/TRBV6-3 | TGTGCCAGCACCCCTAACAGGGCTGGGGGAGCTAACTATGGCTACACCTTC | CASTPNRAGGANYGYTF
NA | TRBJ2-7 | few | TRBV12-3/TRBV12-4 | TGTGCCAGCAGTTTAGCGGGAGTGGGGACCTACGAGCAGTACTTC | CASSLAGVGTYEQYF
NA | TRBJ2-4 | NA | TRBV11-1 | TGTGCCAGCAGCTCACAGGGGCGGGATGGAAACATTCAGTACTTC | CASSSQGRDGNIQYF
NA | TRBJ2-5 | NA | TRBV7-9 | TGTGCCAGCAGCTTAAAGGGGACCGGTTTGGAGACCCAGTACTTC | CASSLKGTGLETQYF
NA | TRBJ1-2 | NA | TRBV6-2/TRBV6-3 | TGTGCCACTATCCTACCGGGAGGGGATGGCTACACCTTC | CATILPGGDGYTF
NA | TRBJ1-3 | NA | TRBV7-2 | TGTGCCAGCAGCTTTGGTCGGGGAAGCTCTGGAAACACCATATATTTT | CASSFGRGSSGNTIYF
NA | TRBJ1-4 | few | TRBV4-1 | TGCGCCAGCAGCCAACGGGGGGCAACTAATGAAAAACTGTTTTTT | CASSQRGATNEKLFF
TRBD2 | TRBJ2-5 | NA | TRBV7-2 | TGTGCCAGCAGACTCACTAGCGGGCGGCAAGAGACCCAGTACTTC | CASRLTSGRQETQYF
TRBD1 | TRBJ2-7 | once | TRBV5-1 | TGCGCCAGCAGCTTGGCCATAGTGGACAGGGGCGACGAGCAGTACTTC | CASSLAIVDRGDEQYF
TRBD1 | TRBJ1-1 | NA | TRBV29-1 | TGCAGCGTTGCGGGACAGGGGAACACTGAAGCTTTCTTT | CSVAGQGNTEAFF
TRBD1 | TRBJ2-5 | many | TRBV29-1 | TGCAGCGTTGGCCGGACAGGGGTCTTCCAAGAGACCCAGTACTTC | CSVGRTGVFQETQYF
NA | TRBJ2-2 | few | TRBV20-1 | TGCAGTGCTAGACCCCGAAGACCCGCGAACACCGGGGAGCTGTTTTTT | CSARPRRPANTGELFF
TRBD1 | TRBJ1-2 | few | TRBV7-9 | TGTGCCAGCAGCAGGCCGGGACAGGAGTATGGCTACACCTTC | CASSRPGQEYGYTF
NA | TRBJ1-6 | NA | TRBV12-3/TRBV12-4 | TGTGCCAGCCAAACAAGGATCGATTCACCCCTCCACTTT | CASQTRIDSPLHF
TRBD1 | TRBJ2-5 | NA | TRBV29-1 | TGCAGCGTTGGTCAGACAGGGGTCATCGAGACCCAGTACTTC | CSVGQTGVIETQYF
NA | TRBJ1-6 | NA | TRBV7-2 | TGTGCCAGCAGCTTGACCTTTTCACCCCTCCACTTT | CASSLTFSPLHF
NA | TRBJ1-1 | NA | TRBV4-3 | TGCGCCAGCAGCATACTCCCTGAGGGCACTGAAGCTTTCTTT | CASSILPEGTEAFF
NA | TRBJ2-3 | few | TRBV7-9 | TGTGCCAGCAGCGCGTGGGGCGGAGGCACAGATACGCAGTATTTT | CASSAWGGGTDTQYF
NA | TRBJ2-3 | NA | TRBV5-4 | TGTGCCAGCAGCCATACAGGGATTTTTGCTGGGACAGATACGCAGTATTTT | CASSHTGIFAGTDTQYF
NA | TRBJ1-2 | NA | TRBV7-2 | TGTGCCAGCAGCTTTCATGAGGGTCAGGGGCCTGGCTACACCTTC | CASSFHEGQGPGYTF
NA | TRBJ2-1 | few | TRBV4-3 | TGCGCCAGCAGCCGCCCGGGGGATAGTGAGCAGTTCTTC | CASSRPGDSEQFF
NA | TRBJ2-7 | NA | TRBV29-1 | TGCAGCGCTCGACAGACCTACGAGCAGTACTTC | CSARQTYEQYF
TRBD2 | TRBJ2-1 | few | TRBV4-1 | TGCGCCAGCAGCCTCTCGGCTAGCGGGGGGCCTCGTGAGCAGTTCTTC | CASSLSASGGPREQFF
NA | TRBJ2-1 | NA | TRBV28 | TGTGCCAGGGCAGCCCCCGTGGAGTTCTTC | CARAAPVEFF
NA | TRBJ1-2 | few | TRBV4-2 | TGTGCCAGCAGCCAAGATCGGGGACTCATCCCGGGTGGCTACACCTTC | CASSQDRGLIPGGYTF
NA | TRBJ1-2 | NA | TRBV5-1 | TGCGCCAGCTCGGCTGACCCGACCAACTATGGCTACACCTTC | CASSADPTNYGYTF